The sequence of this T cell receptor beta chain was determined in a study of CD8+ T cells in alopecia areata. This CDR3 is built from 12 residues. CDR1 MNHNY and CDR2 SVGAGI come from the germline V gene (reference sequence). The V gene lost 6 bases and the J gene lost 0 bases, with 5 bases spanning the gap. After isolation, RNA underwent reverse transcription to generate cDNA as the sequencing template. Repertoires were generated with immunoSEQ multiplex PCR, while TCRdb's copy carries only in-frame clones and drops some. This sample has roughly 140,000 clones, with around half found just once. The sample in question was CD8+ T cells sorted from blood, obtained at week 0. This sequence joins TRBV6-6 and TRBJ1-1; D is unclear. The receptor was derived from a human donor with alopecia areata. CDR3 coding DNA: TGTGCCAGCAGCGACATGAACACTGAAGCTTTCTTT. Translation: CASSDMNTEAFF.